These 32 T cell receptor beta chains came from one sample sequenced in a study of beta chain features in type 1 diabetes. What was sequenced were expressed TCRB transcripts, since all of the isolated RNA had been reverse transcribed. Clones were read by immunoSEQ multiplex PCR, and TCRdb kept only the in-frame ones, dropping some. The table shows about 230,000 clones, with roughly 9.6% occurring only once. Sequencing used naive CD4+ T cells from blood. The receptor set was obtained from a woman younger than 30 in good health.

In its sample, this clone was seen a few times. As DNA, the CDR3 is TGTGCCAGCAGCCTCGACAGGGGGCTCTACAATGAGCAGTTCTTC. Its translation: CASSLDRGLYNEQFF. V usage is TRBV5-8 and J usage is TRBJ2-1; TRBD1 matches 10 bases. Per the germline V gene, CDR1 is SGHTS and CDR2 is YDEGEE. The CDR3 sequence is 15 residues long. The junction had 4 bases not matched to a gene; V was cut back by 4 bases and J by 3 bases.

This CDR3 is CASSPATDVNTEAFF. In DNA, the CDR3 is TGTGCCAGCTCACCAGCGACAGACGTGAACACTGAAGCTTTCTTT. The chain joins TRBV18 to TRBJ1-1, with D perhaps TRBD1 (5 bases). The CDR3 has 15 residues. Deletions cut 2 bases from V and 0 bases from J, with 10 bases between. CDR1 is KGHSH, CDR2 LQKENI, per germline.

This clone was found a few times. This sequence joins TRBV7-8 and TRBJ1-2, with TRBD1 as a possible D gene (5 bases). Germline lookup yields CDR1 SGHVS and CDR2 FQNEAQ. The CDR3 runs 14 residues. V lost 0 bases and J 3 bases, leaving 8 bases between the germline ends. CDR3 nucleotide sequence: TGTGCCAGCAGCTTAGCGCTGACAGACTATGGCTACACCTTC. It encodes CASSLALTDYGYTF.

The rearrangement uses TRBV11-2 and TRBJ2-3, with 12 positions matching TRBD2. The CDR3 is 16 residues long. Unmatched junction bases numbered 6, after V lost 4 bases and J lost 4 bases. Germline V CDR1 and CDR2: SGHAT, FQNNGV. The CDR3 spells CASSSGLAGRADTQYF. The CDR3 DNA follows: TGTGCCAGCAGCTCGGGACTAGCGGGCAGGGCAGATACGCAGTATTTT.

This clone appeared a few times. The gene calls are TRBV28 and TRBJ1-1; TRBD1 matches at 9 bases. V dropped 5 bases and J dropped 4; count of bases not matched to a gene: 2. The CDR3 has 13 residues. Germline CDR1 reads MDHEN; CDR2 reads SYDVKM. The CDR3: CASSLTGGTEAFF. In DNA, the CDR3 is TGTGCCAGCAGTCTGACAGGGGGCACTGAAGCTTTCTTT. The full variable domain, completed using reference TRBV28 and TRBJ1-1, is DVKVTQSSRYLVKRTGEKVFLECVQDMDHENMFWYRQDPGLGLRLIYFSYDVKMKEKGDIPEGYSVSREKKERFSLILESASTNQTSMYLCASSLTGGTEAFFGQGTRLTVV.

This clone has a handful of counts. The chain carries TRBV5-1 and TRBJ1-2; perhaps TRBD1 as D (6 bases). Germline values: CDR1 SGHRS, CDR2 YFSETQ. Trimming left V 4 bases short and J 2 bases short, with 15 bases between. The CDR3 consists of 15 residues. The CDR3 bases are TGCGCCAGCAGCCTGGGCGGGGGGCAGAACTATGGCTACACCTTC. Amino acids: CASSLGGGQNYGYTF. Combining the CDR3 with reference TRBV5-1 and TRBJ1-2 gives the whole variable domain KAGVTQTPRYLIKTRGQQVTLSCSPISGHRSVSWYQQTPGQGLQFLFEYFSETQRNKGNFPGRFSGRQFSNSRSEMNVSTLELGDSALYLCASSLGGGQNYGYTFGSGTRLTVV.

This clone was seen only a few times. J is TRBJ2-7 and V is TRBV5-4; D is unclear. Germline V gene sequence: CDR1 SGHNT, CDR2 YYREEE (reference sequence). Trimming removed 4 bases at V and 4 bases at J, with 9 bases between. There are 12 residues in the CDR3. Here the CDR3 DNA reads TGTGCCAGCAGCATCTCCCGTTACGAGCAGTACTTC. It is translated as CASSISRYEQYF.

V is TRBV25-1 and J is TRBJ1-2, with D possibly TRBD1 on 6 matching bases. Trimming removed 2 bases at V and 0 bases at J, with 13 bases between. Germline V gene sequence: CDR1 MGHDK, CDR2 SYGVNS. The CDR3 has 16 amino acids. For the CDR3, the DNA is TGTGCCAGCAGTGAAGGGGGCATAAGAGCTAACTATGGCTACACCTTC. Protein product: CASSEGGIRANYGYTF.

The genes are TRBV4-2 and TRBJ2-1; no firm D call. The CDR3 extends over 15 amino acids. V was clipped by 0 bases and J by 0 bases, with 6 bases between them. Germline CDR1 LGHNA, CDR2 YNFKEQ. This chain's CDR3 is CASSQDRSSYNEQFF. The CDR3 nucleotides read TGTGCCAGCAGCCAAGATAGAAGCTCCTACAATGAGCAGTTCTTC.

This clone was counted only a few times. This chain uses TRBV30 with TRBJ1-1; D call uncertain. The CDR3 covers 12 residues. V lost 0 bases, J lost 10 bases, and 12 bases lay in between. Germline CDR1 and CDR2: GTSNPN and SVGIG (reference sequence). The CDR3, as DNA: TGTGCCTGGAGTGTACGGGTGAACTCAGCTTTCTTT. This gives the protein CAWSVRVNSAFF. Filled out from reference TRBV30 and TRBJ1-1, the complete variable domain reads SQTIHQWPATLVQPVGSPLSLECTVEGTSNPNLYWYRQAAGRGLQLLFYSVGIGQISSEVPQNLSASRPQDRQFILSSKKLLLSDSGFYLCAWSVRVNSAFFGQGTRLTVV.

Only a few counts were recorded for this clone. This chain connects TRBV6-6 to TRBJ1-5; TRBD1 agrees at 10 bases. The CDR3 extends over 16 amino acids. The V and J ends lost 5 bases and 4 bases, in that order; junction bases with no gene match: 8. Germline CDR1 reads MNHNY; CDR2 reads SVGAGI (reference sequence). CDR3 residues: CASSPRRTGGNQPQHF. The CDR3 bases are TGTGCCAGCAGTCCCCGCCGGACAGGGGGGAATCAGCCCCAGCATTTT.

This clone has a handful of counts. The chain carries TRBV30 and TRBJ1-3; D is ambiguous. Trimming cost V 0 bases and J 0 bases, with 9 bases left between them. This CDR3 spans 15 amino acids. Germline assignment: CDR1 GTSNPN and CDR2 SVGIG (reference sequence). CDR3 loop: CAWSVRRSSGNTIYF. CDR3 nucleotide sequence: TGTGCCTGGAGTGTTAGACGGAGCTCTGGAAACACCATATATTTT.

This clone was seen only a few times. The rearrangement joins TRBV6-6 to TRBJ1-1; D call uncertain. Trimming took 6 bases from V and 2 from J, leaving 10 bases between them. The CDR3 is 13 residues long. Germline V CDR1 and CDR2: MNHNY, SVGAGI (reference sequence). CDR3: CASRQQTNTEAFF. The CDR3 DNA reads TGTGCCAGCAGGCAACAGACAAACACTGAAGCTTTCTTT.

This clone showed up just a few times. The chain uses TRBV27 and TRBJ2-1; D is possibly TRBD2 (6 bases). Germline V gene sequence: CDR1 MNHEY, CDR2 SMNVEV (reference sequence). The ends were cut back, 4 bases at V and 0 bases at J, with 10 bases in the middle. CDR3 length: 15 residues. The CDR3 region is CASSSLGGSYNEQFF. CDR3 sequence (DNA): TGTGCCAGCAGTTCCTTGGGGGGCTCCTACAATGAGCAGTTCTTC.

Here the CDR3 DNA reads TGTGCCAGCTCACCAGTAGACAGCGAGTACGAGCAGTACTTC. As protein: CASSPVDSEYEQYF. The chain recombines TRBV18 with TRBJ2-7; the D gene is possibly TRBD1 (5 bases). CDR1 is KGHSH and CDR2 is LQKENI in the germline V gene. Deletions cut 2 bases from V and 4 bases from J, with 12 bases between. The CDR3 has 14 residues.

This clone was seen a handful of times. V is TRBV5-4 and J is TRBJ1-1; TRBD1 matches at 9 bases. The CDR3 sequence is 16 residues long. Germline CDR1 SGHNT, CDR2 YYREEE (reference sequence). V trimming: 5 bases; J trimming: 1 base; junction bases outside the gene matches: 9. For the CDR3, the DNA is TGTGCCAGCAGTCGAGGAGGGACAGGGTCGAACACTGAAGCTTTCTTT. Translated: CASSRGGTGSNTEAFF.

This clone occurred many times. The rearrangement uses TRBV29-1 and TRBJ1-1; a possible D gene is TRBD1 (6 bases). In germline, CDR1 is SQVTM, CDR2 ANQGSEA. This CDR3 is built from 12 residues. V was shortened by 7 bases and J by 1 base, with 10 bases between the two germline ends. The CDR3 spells CSGGQPNTEAFF. As DNA, the CDR3 is TGCAGCGGTGGACAGCCGAACACTGAAGCTTTCTTT.

The chain has TRBV5-1 and TRBJ1-1, with 7 bases aligning to TRBD1. The germline CDR1 and CDR2 sequences are SGHRS and YFSETQ. J was trimmed by 3 bases and V by 1 base; bases with no gene match: 3. The CDR3 runs to 14 residues. The CDR3 sequence is CASSLYRGDTEAFF. CDR3 in DNA: TGCGCCAGCAGCTTGTACAGGGGTGACACTGAAGCTTTCTTT. Combining the CDR3 with reference TRBV5-1 and TRBJ1-1 gives the whole variable domain KAGVTQTPRYLIKTRGQQVTLSCSPISGHRSVSWYQQTPGQGLQFLFEYFSETQRNKGNFPGRFSGRQFSNSRSEMNVSTLELGDSALYLCASSLYRGDTEAFFGQGTRLTVV.

The chain uses TRBV6-1 and TRBJ2-7; 8 nucleotides match TRBD1. Trimming took 2 bases from V and 3 from J; bases not matched to a gene: 6. CDR3 size: 15 residues. CDR1 is MNHNS and CDR2 is SASEGT in the germline V gene. In DNA, the CDR3 is TGTGCCAGCAGTGAATCCCCCGGACAGGGCTACGAGCAGTACTTC. Translation: CASSESPGQGYEQYF.

The chain combines TRBV5-4 with TRBJ2-1, with no clear D. The CDR3 extends over 15 amino acids. The germline V and J ends were trimmed by 3 bases and 4 bases, with 14 bases remaining between them. Germline values: CDR1 SGHNT, CDR2 YYREEE (reference sequence). As DNA, the CDR3 is TGTGCCAGCAGCTCTGATATGCGTAATTACAATGAGCAGTTCTTC. Translation: CASSSDMRNYNEQFF.

V is TRBV5-4 and J is TRBJ1-6; 9 positions agree with TRBD1. Germline V gives CDR1 SGHNT, CDR2 YYREEE (reference sequence). J was trimmed by 7 bases and V by 4 bases; bases with no gene match: 15. The CDR3 has 18 amino acids. The DNA for the CDR3 is TGTGCCAGCAGCGGCGGACAGGGGACCCTCATTTACAATTCACCCCTCCACTTT. Residues: CASSGGQGTLIYNSPLHF.

This clone was observed a handful of times. V is TRBV9 and J is TRBJ2-7; 7 bases fit TRBD2. The germline V gene has CDR1 SGDLS and CDR2 YYNGEE. This CDR3 is built from 18 residues. J lost 0 bases, V lost 3 bases, and 15 bases had no gene match. This CDR3 reads CASSESLEGGSLSYEQYF. The CDR3 bases are TGTGCCAGCAGCGAGTCCTTGGAGGGCGGGAGCCTCTCCTACGAGCAGTACTTC.

This sequence joins TRBV4-3 and TRBJ2-7; tentatively, D is TRBD2 (5 bases). This CDR3 is built from 14 residues. Trimming pared 4 bases from V and 8 bases from J, leaving 18 bases between. Germline V gene sequence: CDR1 LGHNA, CDR2 YSLEER. The CDR3: CASSPGLTISQQYF. The CDR3, as DNA: TGCGCCAGCAGCCCCGGACTGACGATTTCTCAGCAGTACTTC.

This clone was found many times. This chain uses TRBV28 with TRBJ2-3; possibly TRBD1 for D (5 bases). The CDR3 is 15 residues long. Per the germline V gene, CDR1 is MDHEN and CDR2 is SYDVKM. V was clipped by 7 bases and J by 1 base, with 15 bases between them. The CDR3 DNA is TGTGCCAGCAACTCAAGGGGCCGGGGCACAGATACGCAGTATTTT. Protein sequence: CASNSRGRGTDTQYF. The full variable domain, its missing parts supplied by reference TRBV28 and TRBJ2-3, is DVKVTQSSRYLVKRTGEKVFLECVQDMDHENMFWYRQDPGLGLRLIYFSYDVKMKEKGDIPEGYSVSREKKERFSLILESASTNQTSMYLCASNSRGRGTDTQYFGPGTRLTVL.

This clone was recorded a few times. The J gene is TRBJ2-5, the V gene TRBV30, with 7 bases identical to TRBD1. The DNA end is more similar to TRBJ2-7, so the J call may be wrong. The CDR3 totals 14 residues. Germline V gene data show CDR1 as GTSNPN and CDR2 as SVGIG (reference sequence). In nucleotides, the CDR3 is TGTGCCTGGAGTCCGACAGGGTTATCCTACGAGCAGTACTTC. This gives the protein CAWSPTGLSYEQYF.

The table lists this clone with a few counts. The rearrangement links TRBV5-1 to TRBJ2-3, with no clear D. The CDR3 totals 14 residues. Germline V gene data show CDR1 as SGHRS and CDR2 as YFSETQ. The germline V and J ends were trimmed by 1 base and 14 bases, with 20 bases remaining between them. This chain's CDR3 is CASSLSFTLQRRYF. CDR3 DNA sequence: TGCGCCAGCAGCTTGTCATTTACTCTCCAGAGGCGGTATTTT.

The V call is TRBV19, the J call TRBJ1-1; D is perhaps TRBD1 (5 bases). Trimming shortened V by 3 bases and J by 4 bases, and 18 bases separated the two germline ends. CDR3 size: 16 residues. Germline V gives CDR1 LNHDA, CDR2 SQIVND (reference sequence). CDR3 protein: CASSISVGTRATEAFF. Written as DNA, the CDR3 is TGTGCCAGTAGTATTTCGGTAGGGACTAGGGCCACTGAAGCTTTCTTT.

The chain links TRBV5-1 to TRBJ1-1; 8 bases match TRBD1. The V gene end was trimmed by 4 bases and the J gene end by 3 bases; junction bases not matched to a gene: 5. The CDR3 totals 14 residues. Germline CDR1 SGHRS, CDR2 YFSETQ. CDR3 amino acids: CASSDRGGDTEAFF. DNA for the CDR3: TGCGCCAGCAGCGACAGGGGTGGGGACACTGAAGCTTTCTTT.

J is TRBJ2-3 and V is TRBV25-1; the D gene is possibly TRBD2 (5 bases). Trimming left V 5 bases short and J 1 base short, with 16 bases between. The CDR3 is 16 residues long. Germline V gene data show CDR1 as MGHDK and CDR2 as SYGVNS. Written as DNA, the CDR3 is TGTGCCAGCAGTCCCCAGGTGGCGGGCCGCACAGATACGCAGTATTTT. Residues: CASSPQVAGRTDTQYF.

The J gene is TRBJ2-5, the V gene TRBV5-6; 7 bases map to TRBD1. Per germline, CDR1 SGHDT and CDR2 YYEEEE. The CDR3 has 13 amino acids. Losses at the gene ends were 0 bases for V and 4 bases for J; bases not matched to a gene: 0. CDR3: CASSLDRGETQYF. The CDR3 DNA follows: TGTGCCAGCAGCTTGGACAGGGGAGAGACCCAGTACTTC.

The chain recombines TRBV5-4 with TRBJ1-1; TRBD1 matches at 7 bases. Per the germline V gene, CDR1 is SGHNT and CDR2 is YYREEE (reference sequence). J gave up 5 bases and V 4 bases, and 17 bases lay outside the gene matches. The length of the CDR3 is 17 residues. CDR3 coding DNA: TGTGCCAGCAGCCTGAGCGCGAACAGGGGTCCCTCTACTGAAGCTTTCTTT. Its protein is CASSLSANRGPSTEAFF.

The rearrangement joins TRBV4-2 to TRBJ2-5, with 10 positions matching TRBD2. The germline V gene has CDR1 LGHNA and CDR2 YNFKEQ. The CDR3 is made up of 15 amino acids. The J segment lost 3 bases and the V segment lost 4 bases, leaving 5 bases of the junction unmatched. CDR3 residues: CASSRLAGEKETQYF. In DNA form, the CDR3 reads TGTGCCAGCAGCCGCCTAGCGGGGGAGAAAGAGACCCAGTACTTC.